Listed below are T cell receptor beta chains from one sample, sequenced in a study of OX40 agonist ivuxolimab in advanced cancers. The table came from immunoSEQ multiplex PCR; TCRdb's copy has only in-frame clones and leaves some out. In the table there are around 34,000 clones, 70% to 85% of which are singletons. Sequenced material: CD4+ or CD8+ T cells sorted from blood, taken in a trial of the OX40 agonist ivuxolimab. These receptor sequences come from an adult with an advanced solid tumor such as melanoma, head and neck, liver or kidney cancer. Each CDR3 is given with its conserved first and last residue.

TRBV27,CASRPGVSNQPQHF
TRBV4-2,CASSQEARNEQFF
TRBV19,CASSITGSDMFYNEQFF
TRBV5-5,CASSPPAAWVGYTFF
TRBV7-9,CASSSRDRLETQYF
TRBV30,CAWSLGQGFQPQHF
TRBV19,CASSIMPRGSNQPQHF
TRBV12-1,CASSAFGGAPHSNQPQHF
TRBV1,CTSSQDSTWGINIQYF
TRBV7-9,CASSLGSSGANVLTF
TRBV5-1,CASSLVGNTGELFF
TRBV29-1,CSVVGVGVPEAFF
TRBV7-2,CASSGMEGPGELFF
TRBV7-9,CASSPSGQWVDRGYTF
TRBV14,CASSPISSSYNEQFF
TRBV15,CATSKERGGPLGELFF
TRBV7-6,CASSLAGRGLDTQYF
TRBV13,CASSASSTDTQYF
TRBV6-5,CASGSYQETQYF
TRBV7-9,CASNTTDTQYF
TRBV6-4,CASSDWTSGRGDEQFF
TRBV7-3,CASSSGQGAWTDTQYF
TRBV27,CASSLRTENFGEQYF
TRBV5-1,CASSIEQGDPTDEQYF
TRBV28,CASSFEGRELFF
TRBV7-2,CASSSPLGVDYEQYF
TRBV15,CATSMGTVNTQYF
TRBV5-1,CASSKDSPIAYEQYF
TRBV28,CASRMRAGGTYEQYF
TRBV5-4,CASSSGVGTDTQYF
TRBV5-1,CASSPKQGQETYEQYF
TRBV29-1,CSVTSGSTDTQYF
TRBV18,CASSPTGGARDTEAFF
TRBV27,CASSLSGAGVGNTIYF
TRBV5-1,CASSLVEELNTEAFF
TRBV19,CASSNRDRVISNQPQHF
TRBV7-9,CASSLLPEAFF
TRBV6-4,CASSDSVGPTDTQYF
TRBV7-9,CASSSDTYEQYF
TRBV30,CAWTLGGIYGYTF
TRBV14,CASSQEVWDAYGYTF
TRBV9,CASSEGQGRYNEQFF
TRBV19,CASSIPGQDPYEQYF
TRBV28,CASSFRGGYSTEAFF
TRBV19,CASTPKYGGSSYEQYF
TRBV6-4,CASSDRSAWYEQYF
TRBV7-9,CASSTAGAPREQYF
TRBV4-1,CASSPTNNEQFF
TRBV18,CASSPGTNGYTF
TRBV7-9,CASSLAGTGVNEKLFF
TRBV6-5,CASSLWTGDMNTEAFF
TRBV19,CASSISGGRTDTQYF
TRBV7-7,CASSPLSGGKDEKLFF
TRBV5-5,CASSPNPGQTSANTGELFF
TRBV6-5,CASSSYQSSNQPQHF
TRBV7-8,CASSVTGSYGYTF
TRBV27,CASSLAGTGDNEQFF
TRBV21-1,CASSKENQQGSTYNEQFF